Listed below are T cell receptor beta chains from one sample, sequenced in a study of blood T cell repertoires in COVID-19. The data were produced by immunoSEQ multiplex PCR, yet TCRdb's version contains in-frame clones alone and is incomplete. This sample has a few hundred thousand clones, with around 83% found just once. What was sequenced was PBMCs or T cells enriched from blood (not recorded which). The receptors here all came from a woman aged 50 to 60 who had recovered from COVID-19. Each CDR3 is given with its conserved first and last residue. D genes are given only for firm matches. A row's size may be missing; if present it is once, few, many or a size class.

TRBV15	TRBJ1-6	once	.	TGTGCCACCAGCATAGGGGTGTTGGAGTCACCCCTCCACTTT	CATSIGVLESPLHF
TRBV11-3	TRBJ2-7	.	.	TGTGCCAGCACCCTGGGAGAGGGGGGGGAGCAGTACTTC	CASTLGEGGEQYF
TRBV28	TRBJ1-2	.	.	TGTGCCAGCAGTTCCCCCCATTGGGGGGACAACTATGGCTACACCTTC	CASSSPHWGDNYGYTF
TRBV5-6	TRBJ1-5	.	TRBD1	TGTGCCAGCAGCCTTACAGGGGGCGCGAATCAGCCCCAGCATTTT	CASSLTGGANQPQHF
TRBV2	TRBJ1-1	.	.	TGTGCCAGCAGTGGAAGGGGCAGAAACACTGAAGCTTTCTTT	CASSGRGRNTEAFF
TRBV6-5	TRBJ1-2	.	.	TGTGCCAGCAGTTGGACAGCTAACTATGGCTACACCTTC	CASSWTANYGYTF
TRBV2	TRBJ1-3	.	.	TGTGCCAGCAGTGAAGCGAGGCAGGGCCTCTCTGGAAACACCATATATTTT	CASSEARQGLSGNTIYF
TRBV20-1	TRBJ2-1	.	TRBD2	TGCAGTGCTAGTAGCGGGAGGGCCATCTTAGATGAGCAGTTCTTC	CSASSGRAILDEQFF
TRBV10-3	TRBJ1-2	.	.	TGTGCCATCAGTGAGCTTCCGGCTATACCTAGCGATGGCTACACCTTC	CAISELPAIPSDGYTF
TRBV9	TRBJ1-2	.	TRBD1	TGTGCCAGCACCCCCGGGGACAGGGGGAGCTATGGCTACACCTTC	CASTPGDRGSYGYTF
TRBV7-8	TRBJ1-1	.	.	TGTGCCAGCAGCTTAGCGATCGCAGGGTACCCTGAAGCTTTCTTT	CASSLAIAGYPEAFF
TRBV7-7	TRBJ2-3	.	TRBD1	TGTGCCAGCAGCCCAGGGACAGCTAGCACAGATACGCAGTATTTT	CASSPGTASTDTQYF
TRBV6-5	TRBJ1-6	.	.	TGTGCCAGCAGTAGAGGGATGATGGAATCACCCCTCCACTTT	CASSRGMMESPLHF
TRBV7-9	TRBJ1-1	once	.	TGTGCCAGCAGCCAACGACAGAACACTGAAGCTTTCTTT	CASSQRQNTEAFF
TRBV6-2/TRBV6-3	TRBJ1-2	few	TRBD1	TGTGCCAGCAGTCTCCGTTTAGCAGGGGGCAATGGCTACACCTTC	CASSLRLAGGNGYTF
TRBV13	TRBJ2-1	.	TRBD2	TGTGCCAGCAGCTCCGGGGCTAGCGGGCTCCATGAGCAGTTCTTC	CASSSGASGLHEQFF
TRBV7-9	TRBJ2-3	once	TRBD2	TGTGCCAGCAGCTTAGGGGCGGGAGGGCCAGATACGCAGTATTTT	CASSLGAGGPDTQYF
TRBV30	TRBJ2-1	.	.	TGTGCCTGGAGTGTACGGAGGGCGTCCTACAATGAGCAGTTCTTC	CAWSVRRASYNEQFF
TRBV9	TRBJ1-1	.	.	TGTGCCAGCAGCGTAGCTGGGAGTATGAACACTGAAGCTTTCTTT	CASSVAGSMNTEAFF
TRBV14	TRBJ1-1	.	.	TGTGCCAGCCATTCGGGGGGTGGCACTGAAGCTTTCTTT	CASHSGGGTEAFF
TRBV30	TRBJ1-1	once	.	TGTGCCTACAGGGTAGACACTGAAGCTTTCTTT	CAYRVDTEAFF
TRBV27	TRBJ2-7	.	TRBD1	TGTGCCAGCAGTACCCGACAGGGACCCACCGGCTCCTACGAGCAGTACTTC	CASSTRQGPTGSYEQYF
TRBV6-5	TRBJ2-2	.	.	TGTGCCAGCAGTCGAATACACGATAACACCGGGGAGCTGTTTTTT	CASSRIHDNTGELFF
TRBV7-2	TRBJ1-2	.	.	TGTGCCAGCAGCTTGGGCAGCCAAGTTTCCGGGGGAGGCTACACCTTC	CASSLGSQVSGGGYTF
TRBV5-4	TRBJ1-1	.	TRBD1	TGTGCCAGCAGGACAGGGGGCCGGTACACTGAAGCTTTCTTT	CASRTGGRYTEAFF
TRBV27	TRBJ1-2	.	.	TGTGCCAGCAGTTTAAGGGGGGGCTATGGCTACACCTTC	CASSLRGGYGYTF
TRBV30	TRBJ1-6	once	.	TGTGCCTGGAGGGGGAACAGGGATAATTCACCCCTCCACTTT	CAWRGNRDNSPLHF
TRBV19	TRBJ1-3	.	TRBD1	TGTGCCAGTAGTATAAACAGGGGGGCTGGAAACACCATATATTTT	CASSINRGAGNTIYF
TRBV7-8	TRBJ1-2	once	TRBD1	TGTGCCAGCAGCCGGGACAGGCACTATGGCTACACCTTC	CASSRDRHYGYTF
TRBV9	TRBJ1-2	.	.	TGTGCCAGCAGCCCCACACAGGGAAACTATGGCTACACCTTC	CASSPTQGNYGYTF
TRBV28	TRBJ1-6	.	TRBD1	TGTGCCAGCAGTTACGGCCAGGGGGCGTCTTCACCCCTCCACTTT	CASSYGQGASSPLHF
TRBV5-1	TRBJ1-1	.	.	TGCGCCAGCAGCTCAAATCTGAACACTGAAGCTTTCTTT	CASSSNLNTEAFF
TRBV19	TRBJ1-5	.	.	TGTGCCAGTAGTGGGGCTGTCGGCAATCAGCCCCAGCATTTT	CASSGAVGNQPQHF
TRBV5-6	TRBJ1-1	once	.	TGTGCCAGCAGCCTCCGACAGTTACCTGAAGCTTTCTTT	CASSLRQLPEAFF
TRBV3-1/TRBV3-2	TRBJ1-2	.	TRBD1	TGTGCCAGCAGGAGAGCAACAGGGGACTATGGCTACACCTTC	CASRRATGDYGYTF
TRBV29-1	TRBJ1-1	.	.	TGCAGCGTTTCTATGAACACTGAAGCTTTCTTT	CSVSMNTEAFF
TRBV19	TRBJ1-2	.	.	TGTGCCAGTGGTCCGAGCTATAGCTACACCTTC	CASGPSYSYTF
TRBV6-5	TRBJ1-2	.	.	TGTGCCAGCAGTTACTCGCGATCGATGAACTATGGCTACACCTTC	CASSYSRSMNYGYTF
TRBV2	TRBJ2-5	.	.	TGTGCCAGCTCGACAGTCCAAGAGACCCAGTACTTC	CASSTVQETQYF
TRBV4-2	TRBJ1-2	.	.	TGTGCCAGCAGCCAAGATCAAGGGGCACAGGGTTCGGATGGCTACACCTTC	CASSQDQGAQGSDGYTF
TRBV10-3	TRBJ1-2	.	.	TGTGCCATCAGCCAGGACCCTTCGGGGGGCTACACCTTC	CAISQDPSGGYTF